This T cell receptor (beta chain) is from a study of Ad26.COV2.S vaccination and SARS-CoV-2 variants. Across the study: Recipients of Ad26.COV2.S got it intramuscularly, once or twice 56 days apart.

The CDR3 spans 15 residues. V dropped 0 bases and J dropped 3 bases, with 12 bases sitting between them. Germline V gene sequence: CDR1 WSHSY, CDR2 SAAADI. TCRdb's copy holds only in-frame clones and misses some; the assay was immunoSEQ multiplex PCR. The repertoire consists of around 450,000 clones, with over 75% occurring once and the leading ten covering more than 10%. This sample's treatment: roughly 20 received Ad26.COV2.S at low or high dose, single or two shots; about 5 received placebo; per-sample allocation not given. Specimens were obtained on day 63 following the first vaccine or placebo injection.

The gene calls are TRBV10-2 and TRBJ2-7; TRBD1 is a possible D gene (5 bases). The starting material was peripheral blood, obtained in a trial of Ad26.COV2.S vaccine versus placebo. The TCR originated in a person between 18 and 59 years old who received the Ad26.COV2.S COVID-19 vaccine or a placebo. CDR3 nucleotide sequence: TGCGCCAGCAGTGAGTCGACAGTCCGGTACTACGAGCAGTACTTC. Translated: CASSESTVRYYEQYF.